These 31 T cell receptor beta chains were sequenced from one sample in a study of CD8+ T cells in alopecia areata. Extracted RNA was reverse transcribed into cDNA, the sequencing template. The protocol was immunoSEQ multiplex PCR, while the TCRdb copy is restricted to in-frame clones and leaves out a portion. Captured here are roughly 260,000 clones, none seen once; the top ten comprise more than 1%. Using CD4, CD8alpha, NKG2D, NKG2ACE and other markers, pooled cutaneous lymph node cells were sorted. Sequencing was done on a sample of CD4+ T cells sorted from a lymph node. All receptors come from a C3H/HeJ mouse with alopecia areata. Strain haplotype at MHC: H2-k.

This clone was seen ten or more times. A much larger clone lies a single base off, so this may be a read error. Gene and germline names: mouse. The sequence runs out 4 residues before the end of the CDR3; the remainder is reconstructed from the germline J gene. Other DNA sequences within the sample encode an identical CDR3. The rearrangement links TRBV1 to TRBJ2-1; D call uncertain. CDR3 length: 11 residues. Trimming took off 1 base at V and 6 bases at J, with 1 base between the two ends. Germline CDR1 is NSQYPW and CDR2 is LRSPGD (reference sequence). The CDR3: CTCSAVAEQFF. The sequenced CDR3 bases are TGCACCTGCAGTGCAGTTGCT.

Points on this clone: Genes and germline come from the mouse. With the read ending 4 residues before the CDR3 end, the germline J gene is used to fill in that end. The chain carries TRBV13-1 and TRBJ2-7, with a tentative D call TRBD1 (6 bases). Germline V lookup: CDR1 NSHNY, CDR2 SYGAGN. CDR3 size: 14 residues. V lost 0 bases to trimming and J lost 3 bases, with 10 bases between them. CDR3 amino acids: CASSDGGTNYEQYF. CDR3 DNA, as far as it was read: TGTGCCAGCAGTGATGGAGGGACAAACTAT.

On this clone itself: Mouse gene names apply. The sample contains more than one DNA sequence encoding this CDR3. The DNA read from the CDR3 is TGTGCCAGCAGTATAAACTGGGGGTCCTAT. As protein: CASSINWGSY. The whole CDR3 is CASSINWGSYEQYF. V and J are TRBV19 and TRBJ2-7, with 8 bases aligning to TRBD2. Sequencing ends 4 residues short of the CDR3 end; the germline J gene provides the rest. This CDR3 contains 14 residues. Germline assignment: CDR1 FNHDT and CDR2 SITEND (reference sequence). The V and J ends lost 1 base and 1 base, in that order; junction bases with no gene match: 1.

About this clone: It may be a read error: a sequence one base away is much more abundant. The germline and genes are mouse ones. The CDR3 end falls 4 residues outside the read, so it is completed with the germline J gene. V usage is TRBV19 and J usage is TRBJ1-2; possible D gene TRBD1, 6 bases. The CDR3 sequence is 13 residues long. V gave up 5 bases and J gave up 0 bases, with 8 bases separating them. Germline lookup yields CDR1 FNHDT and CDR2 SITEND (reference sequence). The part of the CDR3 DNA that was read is TGTGCCAGCAGGGAGGGGGCAAACTCC. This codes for CASREGANS. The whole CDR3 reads CASREGANSDYTF.

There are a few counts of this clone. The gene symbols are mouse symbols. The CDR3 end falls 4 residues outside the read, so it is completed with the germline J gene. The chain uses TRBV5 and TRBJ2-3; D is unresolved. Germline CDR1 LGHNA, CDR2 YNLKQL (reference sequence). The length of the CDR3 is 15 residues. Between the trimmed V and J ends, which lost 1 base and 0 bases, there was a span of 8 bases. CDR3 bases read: TGTGCCAGCAGCCAAGTACAACCTAGTGCAGAA. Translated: CASSQVQPSAE. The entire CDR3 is CASSQVQPSAETLYF.

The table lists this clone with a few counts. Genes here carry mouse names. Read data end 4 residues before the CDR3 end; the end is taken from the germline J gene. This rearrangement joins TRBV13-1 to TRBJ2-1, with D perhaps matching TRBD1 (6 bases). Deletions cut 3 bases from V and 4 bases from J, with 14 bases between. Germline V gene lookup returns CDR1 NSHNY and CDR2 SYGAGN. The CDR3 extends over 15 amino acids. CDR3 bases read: TGTGCCAGCAGTGCCCGAGGGGACATATATGCT. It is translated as CASSARGDIYA. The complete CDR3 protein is CASSARGDIYAEQFF.

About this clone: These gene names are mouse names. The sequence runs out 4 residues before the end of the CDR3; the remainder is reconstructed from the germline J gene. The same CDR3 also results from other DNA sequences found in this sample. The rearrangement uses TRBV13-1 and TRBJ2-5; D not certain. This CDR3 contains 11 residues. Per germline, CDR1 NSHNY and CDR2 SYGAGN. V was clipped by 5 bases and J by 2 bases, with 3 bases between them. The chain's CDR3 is CASSLQDTQYF. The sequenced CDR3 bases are TGTGCCAGCAGCCTCCAAGAC.

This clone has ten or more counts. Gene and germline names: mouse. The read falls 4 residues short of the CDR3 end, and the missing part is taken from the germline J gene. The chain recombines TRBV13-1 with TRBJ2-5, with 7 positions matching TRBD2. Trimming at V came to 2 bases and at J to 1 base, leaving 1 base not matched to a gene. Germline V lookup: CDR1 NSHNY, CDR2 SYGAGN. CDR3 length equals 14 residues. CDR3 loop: CASSDWGYQDTQYF. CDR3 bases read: TGTGCCAGCAGTGACTGGGGGTACCAAGAC.

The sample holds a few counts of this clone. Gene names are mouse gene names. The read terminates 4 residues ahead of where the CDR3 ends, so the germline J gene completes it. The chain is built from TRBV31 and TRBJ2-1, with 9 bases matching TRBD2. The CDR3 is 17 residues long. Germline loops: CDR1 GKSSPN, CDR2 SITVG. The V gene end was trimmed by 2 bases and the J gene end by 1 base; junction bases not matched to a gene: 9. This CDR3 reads CAWSSSGTGINYAEQFF. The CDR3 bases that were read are TGTGCCTGGAGTTCGTCCGGGACTGGGATAAACTATGCT.

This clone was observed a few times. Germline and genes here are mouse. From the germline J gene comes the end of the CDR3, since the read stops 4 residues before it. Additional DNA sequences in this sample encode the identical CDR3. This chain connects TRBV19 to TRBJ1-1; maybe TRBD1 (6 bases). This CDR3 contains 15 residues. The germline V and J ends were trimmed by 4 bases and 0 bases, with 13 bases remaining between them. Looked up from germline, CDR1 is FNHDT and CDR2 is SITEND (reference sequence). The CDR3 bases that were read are TGTGCCAGCAGTCCAACCGGGACAACAAACACA. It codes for CASSPTGTTNT. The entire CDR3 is CASSPTGTTNTEVFF.

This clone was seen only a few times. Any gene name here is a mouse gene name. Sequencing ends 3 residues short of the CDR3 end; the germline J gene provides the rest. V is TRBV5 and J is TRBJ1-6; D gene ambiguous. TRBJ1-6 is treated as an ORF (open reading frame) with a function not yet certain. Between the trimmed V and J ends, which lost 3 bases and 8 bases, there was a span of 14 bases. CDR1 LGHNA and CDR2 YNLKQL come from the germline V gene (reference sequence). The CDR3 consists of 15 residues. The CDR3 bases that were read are TGTGCCAGCAGCCACAAGACATCGGAGGATTCGCCC. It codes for CASSHKTSEDSP. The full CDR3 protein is CASSHKTSEDSPLYF.

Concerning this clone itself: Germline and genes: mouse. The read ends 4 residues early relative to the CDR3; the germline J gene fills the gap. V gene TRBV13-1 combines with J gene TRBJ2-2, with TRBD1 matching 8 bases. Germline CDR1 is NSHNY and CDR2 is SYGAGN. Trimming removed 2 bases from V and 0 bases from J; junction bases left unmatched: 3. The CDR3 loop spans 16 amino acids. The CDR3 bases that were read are TGTGCCAGCAGTGACGGGGACAGGACAAACACCGGG. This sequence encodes CASSDGDRTNTG. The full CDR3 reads CASSDGDRTNTGQLYF.

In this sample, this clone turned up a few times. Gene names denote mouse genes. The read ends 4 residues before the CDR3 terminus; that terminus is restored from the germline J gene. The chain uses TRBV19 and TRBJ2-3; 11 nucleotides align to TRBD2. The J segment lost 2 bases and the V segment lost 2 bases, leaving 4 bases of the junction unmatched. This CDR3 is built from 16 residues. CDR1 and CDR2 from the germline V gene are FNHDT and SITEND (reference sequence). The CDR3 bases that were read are TGTGCCAGCAGTATTCAACTGGGGGGGCTTGCAGAA. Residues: CASSIQLGGLAE. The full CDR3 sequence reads CASSIQLGGLAETLYF. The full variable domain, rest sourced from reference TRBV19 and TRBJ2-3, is GGIITQTPKFLIGQEGQKLTLKCQQNFNHDTMYWYRQDSGKGLRLIYYSITENDLQKGDLSEGYDASREKKSSFSLTVTSAQKNEMAVFLCASSIQLGGLAETLYFGSGTRLTVL.

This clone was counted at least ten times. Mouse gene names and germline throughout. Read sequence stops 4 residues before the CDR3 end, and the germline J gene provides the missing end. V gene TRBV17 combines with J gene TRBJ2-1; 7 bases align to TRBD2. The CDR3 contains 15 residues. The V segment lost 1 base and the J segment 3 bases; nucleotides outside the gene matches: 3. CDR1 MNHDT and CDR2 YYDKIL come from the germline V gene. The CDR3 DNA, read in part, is TGTGCTAGCAGTAGAGTCTCTGGGGGCTATGCT. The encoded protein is CASSRVSGGYA. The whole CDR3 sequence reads CASSRVSGGYAEQFF.

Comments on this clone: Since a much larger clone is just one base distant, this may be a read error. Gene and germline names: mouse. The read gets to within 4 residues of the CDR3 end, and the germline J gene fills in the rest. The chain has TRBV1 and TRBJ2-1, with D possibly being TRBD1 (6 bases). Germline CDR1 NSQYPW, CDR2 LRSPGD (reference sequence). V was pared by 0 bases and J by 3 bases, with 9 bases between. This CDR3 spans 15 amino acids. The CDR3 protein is CTCSADEGVYAEQFF. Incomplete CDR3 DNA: TGCACCTGCAGTGCAGATGAGGGGGTCTATGCT.

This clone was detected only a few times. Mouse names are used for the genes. The CDR3 here is CASSDARVTGQLYF. The CDR3 bases that were read are TGTGCCAGCAGTGATGCCAGGGTCACCGGG. The chain joins TRBV13-1 to TRBJ2-2; D might be TRBD1 (5 bases). The CDR3 end lies 4 residues beyond the end of the read and is filled in from the germline J gene. Germline V gene data show CDR1 as NSHNY and CDR2 as SYGAGN. This CDR3 region has 14 residues. Between the trimmed V and J ends, which lost 0 bases and 4 bases, there was a span of 7 bases.

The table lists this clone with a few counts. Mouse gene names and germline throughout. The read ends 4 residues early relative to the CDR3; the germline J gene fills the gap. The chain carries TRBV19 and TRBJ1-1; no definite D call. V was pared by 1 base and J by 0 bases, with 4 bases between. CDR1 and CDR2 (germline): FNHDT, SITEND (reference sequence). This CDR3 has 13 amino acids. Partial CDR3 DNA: TGTGCCAGCAGTATACATGCAAACACA. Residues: CASSIHANT. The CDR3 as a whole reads CASSIHANTEVFF.

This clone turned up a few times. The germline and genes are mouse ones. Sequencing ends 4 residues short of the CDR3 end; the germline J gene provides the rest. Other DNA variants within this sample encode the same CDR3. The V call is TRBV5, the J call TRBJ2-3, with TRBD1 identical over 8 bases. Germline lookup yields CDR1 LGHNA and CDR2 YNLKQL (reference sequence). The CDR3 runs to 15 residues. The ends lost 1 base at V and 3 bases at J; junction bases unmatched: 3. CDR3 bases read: TGTGCCAGCAGCCAAGCAGGGGGCAGGGCAGAA. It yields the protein CASSQAGGRAE. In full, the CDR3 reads CASSQAGGRAETLYF.

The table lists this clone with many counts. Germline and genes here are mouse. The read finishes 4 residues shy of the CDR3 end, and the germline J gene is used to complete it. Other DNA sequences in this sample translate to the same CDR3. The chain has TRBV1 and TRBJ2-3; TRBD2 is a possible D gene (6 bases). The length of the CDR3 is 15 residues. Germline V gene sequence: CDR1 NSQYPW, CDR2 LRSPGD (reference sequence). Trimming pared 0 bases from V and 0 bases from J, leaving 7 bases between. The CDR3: CTCSADGGSAETLYF. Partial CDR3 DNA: TGCACCTGCAGTGCAGATGGGGGTAGTGCAGAA. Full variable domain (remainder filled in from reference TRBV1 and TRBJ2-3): VTLLEQNPRWRLVPRGQAVNLRCILKNSQYPWMSWYQQDLQKQLQWLFTLRSPGDKEVKSLPGADYLATRVTDTELRLQVANMSQGRTLYCTCSADGGSAETLYFGSGTRLTVL.

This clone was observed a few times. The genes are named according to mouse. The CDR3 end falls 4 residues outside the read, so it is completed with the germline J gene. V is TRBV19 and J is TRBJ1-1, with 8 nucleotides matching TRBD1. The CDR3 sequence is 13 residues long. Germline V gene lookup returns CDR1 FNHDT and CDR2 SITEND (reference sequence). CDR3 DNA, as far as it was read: TGTGCCAGCAGTATGCAGGGGGCAACA. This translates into CASSMQGAT. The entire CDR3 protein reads CASSMQGATEVFF.

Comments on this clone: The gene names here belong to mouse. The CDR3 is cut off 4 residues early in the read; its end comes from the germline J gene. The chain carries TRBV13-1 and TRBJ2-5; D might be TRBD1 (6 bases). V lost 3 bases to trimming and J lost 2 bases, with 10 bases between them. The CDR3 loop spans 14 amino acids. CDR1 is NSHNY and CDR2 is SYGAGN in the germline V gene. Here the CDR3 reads CASSAGHIQDTQYF. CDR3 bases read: TGTGCCAGCAGTGCGGGACACATCCAAGAC.

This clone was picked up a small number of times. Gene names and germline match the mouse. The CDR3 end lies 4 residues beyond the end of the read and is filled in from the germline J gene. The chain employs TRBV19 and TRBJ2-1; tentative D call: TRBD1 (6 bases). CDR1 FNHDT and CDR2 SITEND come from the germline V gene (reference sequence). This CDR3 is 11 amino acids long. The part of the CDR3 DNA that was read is TGTGCCACCAGGGGTGGGGCT. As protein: CATRGGA. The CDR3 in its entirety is CATRGGAEQFF.

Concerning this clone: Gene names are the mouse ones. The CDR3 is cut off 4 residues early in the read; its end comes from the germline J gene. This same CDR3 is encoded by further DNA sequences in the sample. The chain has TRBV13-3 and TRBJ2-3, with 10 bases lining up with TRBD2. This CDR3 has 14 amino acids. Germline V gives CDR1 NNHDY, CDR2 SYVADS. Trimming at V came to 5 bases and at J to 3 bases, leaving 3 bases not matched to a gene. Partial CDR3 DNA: TGTGCCAGCAGACCGGGACTGGGGGCAGAA. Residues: CASRPGLGAE. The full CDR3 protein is CASRPGLGAETLYF.

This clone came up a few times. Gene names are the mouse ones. This chain's CDR3 is CASSSGGARDTQYF. The covered CDR3 bases are TGTGCTAGCAGTAGTGGGGGGGCGCGGGAC. The chain couples TRBV17 to TRBJ2-5; 9 bases fit TRBD2. With the read ending 4 residues before the CDR3 end, the germline J gene is used to fill in that end. Looked up from germline, CDR1 is MNHDT and CDR2 is YYDKIL. This CDR3 has 14 amino acids.

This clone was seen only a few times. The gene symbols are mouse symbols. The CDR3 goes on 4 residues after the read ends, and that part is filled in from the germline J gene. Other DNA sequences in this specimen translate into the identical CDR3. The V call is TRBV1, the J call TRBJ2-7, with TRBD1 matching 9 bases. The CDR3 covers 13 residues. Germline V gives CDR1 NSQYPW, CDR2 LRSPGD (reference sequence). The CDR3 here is CTCSGTGEDEQYF. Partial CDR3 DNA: TGCACCTGCAGTGGGACAGGGGAAGAT. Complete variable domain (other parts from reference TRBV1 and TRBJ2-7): VTLLEQNPRWRLVPRGQAVNLRCILKNSQYPWMSWYQQDLQKQLQWLFTLRSPGDKEVKSLPGADYLATRVTDTELRLQVANMSQGRTLYCTCSGTGEDEQYFGPGTRLTVL.

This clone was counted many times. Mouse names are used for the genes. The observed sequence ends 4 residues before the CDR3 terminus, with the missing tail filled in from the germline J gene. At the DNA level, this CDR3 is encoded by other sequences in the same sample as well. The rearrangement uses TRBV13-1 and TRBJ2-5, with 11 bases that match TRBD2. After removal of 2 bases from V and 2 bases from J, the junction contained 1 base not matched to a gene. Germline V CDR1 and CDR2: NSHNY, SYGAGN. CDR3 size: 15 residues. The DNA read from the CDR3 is TGTGCCAGCAGTGACGGGACTGGGGGCCAAGAC. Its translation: CASSDGTGGQD. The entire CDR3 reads CASSDGTGGQDTQYF.

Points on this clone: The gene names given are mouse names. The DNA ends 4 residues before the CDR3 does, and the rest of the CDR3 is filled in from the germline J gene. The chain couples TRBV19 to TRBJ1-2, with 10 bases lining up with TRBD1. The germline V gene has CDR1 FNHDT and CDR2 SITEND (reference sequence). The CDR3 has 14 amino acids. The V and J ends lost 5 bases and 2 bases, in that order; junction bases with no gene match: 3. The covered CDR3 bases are TGTGCCAGCAGGACAGGGGGCGGGAACTCC. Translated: CASRTGGGNS. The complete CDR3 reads CASRTGGGNSDYTF.

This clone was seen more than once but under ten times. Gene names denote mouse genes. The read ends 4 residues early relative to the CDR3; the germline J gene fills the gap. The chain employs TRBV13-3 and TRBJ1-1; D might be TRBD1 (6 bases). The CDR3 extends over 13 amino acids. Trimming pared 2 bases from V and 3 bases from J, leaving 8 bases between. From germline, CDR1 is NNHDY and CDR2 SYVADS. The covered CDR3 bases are TGTGCCAGCAGTGAGTCAGGGGACACA. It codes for CASSESGDT. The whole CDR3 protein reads CASSESGDTEVFF.

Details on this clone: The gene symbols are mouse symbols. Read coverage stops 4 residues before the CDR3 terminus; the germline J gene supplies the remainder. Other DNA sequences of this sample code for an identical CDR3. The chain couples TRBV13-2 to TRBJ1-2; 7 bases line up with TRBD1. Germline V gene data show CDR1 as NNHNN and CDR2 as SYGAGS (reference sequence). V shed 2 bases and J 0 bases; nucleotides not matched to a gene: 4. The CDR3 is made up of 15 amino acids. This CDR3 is CASGDEGAANSDYTF. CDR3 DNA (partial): TGTGCCAGCGGTGACGAGGGGGCGGCAAACTCC.

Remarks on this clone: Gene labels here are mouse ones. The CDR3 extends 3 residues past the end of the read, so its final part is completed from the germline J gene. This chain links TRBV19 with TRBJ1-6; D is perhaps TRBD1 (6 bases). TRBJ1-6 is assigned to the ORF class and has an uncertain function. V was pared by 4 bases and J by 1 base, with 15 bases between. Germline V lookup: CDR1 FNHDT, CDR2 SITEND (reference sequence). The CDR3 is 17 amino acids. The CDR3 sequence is CASSPSSRGSYNSPLYF. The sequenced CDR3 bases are TGTGCCAGCAGTCCATCTTCCAGGGGATCCTATAATTCGCCC.

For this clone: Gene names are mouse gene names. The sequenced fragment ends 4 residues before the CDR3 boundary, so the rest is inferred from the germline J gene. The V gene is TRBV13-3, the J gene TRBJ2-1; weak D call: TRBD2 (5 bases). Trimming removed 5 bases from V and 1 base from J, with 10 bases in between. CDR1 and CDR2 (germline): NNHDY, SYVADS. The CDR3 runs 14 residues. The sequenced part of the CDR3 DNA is TGTGCCAGCAGGGACTCAAAAAACTATGCT. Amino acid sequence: CASRDSKNYA. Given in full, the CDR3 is CASRDSKNYAEQFF.